A selection of T cell receptor beta chains follows, all from one sample in a study of blood T cell repertoires in COVID-19. Clones were read by immunoSEQ multiplex PCR, and TCRdb kept only the in-frame ones, dropping some. The sample contains about 80,000 clones, roughly 85% of which appear only once. Sequenced: peripheral blood. These receptors all stem from an older woman with acute or convalescent COVID-19. Both conserved end residues are part of each CDR3. The order of the fields is J gene, CDR3 length, V gene, D gene, clone size, CDR3 protein, CDR3 DNA. A D gene is named only where the DNA matches it firmly. Not all rows give a size; the values are once, few, many and, for expanded clones, a class.

J gene: TRBJ2-5; CDR3 length: 14; V gene: TRBV11-1; D gene: -; clone size: once; CDR3 protein: CASSLRADTETQYF; CDR3 DNA: TGTGCCAGCAGCTTGAGGGCTGATACAGAGACCCAGTACTTC
J gene: TRBJ1-4; CDR3 length: 14; V gene: TRBV3-1/TRBV3-2; D gene: TRBD1; clone size: once; CDR3 protein: CASSWGQQNEKLFF; CDR3 DNA: TGTGCCAGCAGCTGGGGACAGCAGAATGAAAAACTGTTTTTT
J gene: TRBJ2-7; CDR3 length: 14; V gene: TRBV2; D gene: TRBD1; clone size: -; CDR3 protein: CASSGGQGSYEQYF; CDR3 DNA: TGTGCCAGCAGTGGTGGACAGGGGTCCTACGAGCAGTACTTC
J gene: TRBJ2-2; CDR3 length: 14; V gene: TRBV29-1; D gene: TRBD2; clone size: -; CDR3 protein: CSVARAGAAGELFF; CDR3 DNA: TGCAGCGTTGCTCGAGCGGGAGCAGCCGGGGAGCTGTTTTTT
J gene: TRBJ1-2; CDR3 length: 13; V gene: TRBV6-5; D gene: TRBD1; clone size: once; CDR3 protein: CASSSGGAWGYTF; CDR3 DNA: TGTGCCAGCAGTTCAGGGGGCGCTTGGGGCTACACCTTC
J gene: TRBJ2-2; CDR3 length: 12; V gene: TRBV19; D gene: TRBD1; clone size: few; CDR3 protein: CATGDNTGELFF; CDR3 DNA: TGTGCGACAGGGGATAACACCGGGGAGCTGTTTTTT
J gene: TRBJ2-7; CDR3 length: 15; V gene: TRBV10-2; D gene: -; clone size: -; CDR3 protein: CASYDPGGTTFEQYF; CDR3 DNA: TGCGCCAGCTACGACCCCGGCGGGACCACCTTCGAGCAGTACTTC
J gene: TRBJ2-1; CDR3 length: 14; V gene: TRBV11-2; D gene: -; clone size: -; CDR3 protein: CASSLVREGNEQFF; CDR3 DNA: TGTGCCAGCAGCTTGGTACGGGAAGGCAATGAGCAGTTCTTC
J gene: TRBJ1-1; CDR3 length: 13; V gene: TRBV19; D gene: TRBD1; clone size: -; CDR3 protein: CASFLTGGTEAFF; CDR3 DNA: TGTGCCAGCTTCTTGACAGGGGGCACTGAAGCTTTCTTT
J gene: TRBJ1-6; CDR3 length: 15; V gene: TRBV2; D gene: TRBD1; clone size: few; CDR3 protein: CASSVGQGDGSPLHF; CDR3 DNA: TGTGCCAGCAGTGTTGGACAGGGGGACGGTTCACCCCTCCACTTT
J gene: TRBJ2-1; CDR3 length: 15; V gene: TRBV4-1; D gene: TRBD2; clone size: -; CDR3 protein: CASSQVGRGSNEQFF; CDR3 DNA: TGCGCCAGCAGCCAAGTGGGCCGCGGGAGCAATGAGCAGTTCTTC
J gene: TRBJ2-1; CDR3 length: 14; V gene: TRBV19; D gene: -; clone size: once; CDR3 protein: CASSGGDSYNEQFF; CDR3 DNA: TGTGCCAGTAGCGGAGGAGACTCCTACAATGAGCAGTTCTTC
J gene: TRBJ1-2; CDR3 length: 14; V gene: TRBV9; D gene: -; clone size: -; CDR3 protein: CASTILPVVDGYTF; CDR3 DNA: TGTGCCAGCACTATCTTACCGGTCGTGGATGGCTACACCTTC
J gene: TRBJ2-1; CDR3 length: 13; V gene: TRBV2; D gene: -; clone size: few; CDR3 protein: CASSADLSPEQFF; CDR3 DNA: TGTGCCAGCAGTGCCGATCTGAGCCCCGAGCAGTTCTTC
J gene: TRBJ2-5; CDR3 length: 15; V gene: TRBV3-1/TRBV3-2; D gene: TRBD1; clone size: -; CDR3 protein: CASSPYTGGRETQYF; CDR3 DNA: TGTGCCAGCAGCCCATACACAGGGGGCAGAGAGACCCAGTACTTC
J gene: TRBJ1-1; CDR3 length: 13; V gene: TRBV7-7; D gene: -; clone size: -; CDR3 protein: CASSSTPNTEAFF; CDR3 DNA: TGTGCCAGCAGCAGTACACCGAACACTGAAGCTTTCTTT
J gene: TRBJ2-3; CDR3 length: 16; V gene: TRBV11-2; D gene: -; clone size: -; CDR3 protein: CASSPGTLTSTDTQYF; CDR3 DNA: TGTGCCAGCAGCCCAGGGACTTTAACTAGCACAGATACGCAGTATTTT
J gene: TRBJ2-2; CDR3 length: 15; V gene: TRBV3-1/TRBV3-2; D gene: -; clone size: -; CDR3 protein: CASSQGVGSTGELFF; CDR3 DNA: TGTGCCAGCAGCCAAGGGGTCGGGAGTACCGGGGAGCTGTTTTTT
J gene: TRBJ2-7; CDR3 length: 13; V gene: TRBV12-3/TRBV12-4; D gene: TRBD2; clone size: -; CDR3 protein: CASQAGDGYEQYF; CDR3 DNA: TGTGCCAGTCAAGCGGGAGACGGCTACGAGCAGTACTTC
J gene: TRBJ2-1; CDR3 length: 15; V gene: TRBV5-1; D gene: TRBD1; clone size: -; CDR3 protein: CASSYGTGGFNEQFF; CDR3 DNA: TGCGCCAGCAGCTACGGGACAGGGGGCTTCAATGAGCAGTTCTTC
J gene: TRBJ2-7; CDR3 length: 15; V gene: TRBV7-2; D gene: TRBD2; clone size: -; CDR3 protein: CASSLDGLAGNEQYF; CDR3 DNA: TGTGCCAGCAGCTTAGACGGACTAGCGGGAAACGAGCAGTACTTC
J gene: TRBJ2-3; CDR3 length: 14; V gene: TRBV7-3; D gene: -; clone size: -; CDR3 protein: CASAARRGGDTQYF; CDR3 DNA: TGTGCCAGCGCCGCCAGGCGGGGCGGGGATACGCAGTATTTT
J gene: TRBJ2-6; CDR3 length: 16; V gene: TRBV2; D gene: -; clone size: -; CDR3 protein: CASIQPGSSGANVLTF; CDR3 DNA: TGTGCCAGCATCCAACCGGGGAGCTCTGGGGCCAACGTCCTGACTTTC
J gene: TRBJ2-2; CDR3 length: 16; V gene: TRBV6-1; D gene: TRBD2; clone size: -; CDR3 protein: CASSEGLAGVGGELFF; CDR3 DNA: TGTGCCAGCAGTGAGGGACTAGCGGGAGTAGGCGGGGAGCTGTTTTTT
J gene: TRBJ2-3; CDR3 length: 14; V gene: TRBV25-1; D gene: -; clone size: -; CDR3 protein: CASSDPAATDTQYF; CDR3 DNA: TGTGCCAGCAGTGACCCAGCGGCCACAGATACGCAGTATTTT
J gene: TRBJ1-4; CDR3 length: 14; V gene: TRBV19; D gene: -; clone size: once; CDR3 protein: CAAGRINFGEKLFF; CDR3 DNA: TGTGCCGCTGGGAGAATAAATTTCGGGGAAAAACTGTTTTTT
J gene: TRBJ1-1; CDR3 length: 14; V gene: TRBV3-1/TRBV3-2; D gene: TRBD1; clone size: -; CDR3 protein: CASSQGGQGFGAFF; CDR3 DNA: TGTGCCAGCAGCCAAGGGGGACAGGGGTTCGGAGCTTTCTTT
J gene: TRBJ2-7; CDR3 length: 15; V gene: TRBV14; D gene: TRBD1; clone size: -; CDR3 protein: CASSANRGLPYEQYF; CDR3 DNA: TGTGCCAGCAGCGCAAACAGGGGCCTCCCCTACGAGCAGTACTTC
J gene: TRBJ2-1; CDR3 length: 12; V gene: TRBV29-1; D gene: -; clone size: -; CDR3 protein: CSVTRANNEQFF; CDR3 DNA: TGCAGCGTTACCCGTGCGAACAATGAGCAGTTCTTC
J gene: TRBJ2-6; CDR3 length: 15; V gene: TRBV4-2; D gene: -; clone size: -; CDR3 protein: CASSPAASGANVLTF; CDR3 DNA: TGTGCCAGCAGCCCAGCGGCCTCTGGGGCCAACGTCCTGACTTTC
J gene: TRBJ1-2; CDR3 length: 12; V gene: TRBV3-1/TRBV3-2; D gene: -; clone size: once; CDR3 protein: CASSRPGDGYTF; CDR3 DNA: TGTGCCAGCAGCCGTCCAGGGGATGGCTACACCTTC
J gene: TRBJ1-1; CDR3 length: 14; V gene: TRBV30; D gene: TRBD1; clone size: -; CDR3 protein: CAWTWTGPNTEAFF; CDR3 DNA: TGTGCCTGGACTTGGACAGGCCCAAACACTGAAGCTTTCTTT
J gene: TRBJ2-1; CDR3 length: 14; V gene: TRBV19; D gene: -; clone size: -; CDR3 protein: CASSITVVYNEQFF; CDR3 DNA: TGTGCCAGTAGTATTACGGTAGTCTACAATGAGCAGTTCTTC
J gene: TRBJ1-5; CDR3 length: 14; V gene: TRBV7-8; D gene: -; clone size: -; CDR3 protein: CASRLAEGSQPQHF; CDR3 DNA: TGTGCCAGCAGATTGGCGGAGGGGAGTCAGCCCCAGCATTTT
J gene: TRBJ2-5; CDR3 length: 13; V gene: TRBV25-1; D gene: TRBD1; clone size: -; CDR3 protein: CASENRGSETQYF; CDR3 DNA: TGTGCCAGTGAAAACAGGGGTTCGGAGACCCAGTACTTC